The source of this TCR beta chain is a study of blood T cell repertoires in COVID-19. Study in general: The origin of the acute and convalescent COVID-19 samples was the United States, Italy and Spain. T cells, B-cell-depleted T cells, or PBMCs supplied cDNA or gDNA.

Study processing details: Estimates of nucleated cell counts were drawn from the amplification of reference gene primers. Clones were read by immunoSEQ multiplex PCR, and TCRdb kept only the in-frame ones, dropping some. For V, J and clone size, that table is used; D and trimming come from the DNA. Among about 88,000 clones listed, 70% to 90% were seen once. This CDR3 contains 14 residues. J gave up 5 bases and V 4 bases, and 5 bases lay outside the gene matches. Germline CDR1 reads MNHEY; CDR2 reads SVGAGI. V is TRBV6-5 and J is TRBJ2-7, with 10 bases aligning to TRBD1. The sequenced sample consisted of peripheral blood. The clonotype originates from a woman of 80 years or more with acute or convalescent COVID-19. The CDR3 DNA follows: TGTGCCAGCAGTTTGACAGGGGGCTTCCACGAGCAGTACTTC. Translated, it gives CASSLTGGFHEQYF.